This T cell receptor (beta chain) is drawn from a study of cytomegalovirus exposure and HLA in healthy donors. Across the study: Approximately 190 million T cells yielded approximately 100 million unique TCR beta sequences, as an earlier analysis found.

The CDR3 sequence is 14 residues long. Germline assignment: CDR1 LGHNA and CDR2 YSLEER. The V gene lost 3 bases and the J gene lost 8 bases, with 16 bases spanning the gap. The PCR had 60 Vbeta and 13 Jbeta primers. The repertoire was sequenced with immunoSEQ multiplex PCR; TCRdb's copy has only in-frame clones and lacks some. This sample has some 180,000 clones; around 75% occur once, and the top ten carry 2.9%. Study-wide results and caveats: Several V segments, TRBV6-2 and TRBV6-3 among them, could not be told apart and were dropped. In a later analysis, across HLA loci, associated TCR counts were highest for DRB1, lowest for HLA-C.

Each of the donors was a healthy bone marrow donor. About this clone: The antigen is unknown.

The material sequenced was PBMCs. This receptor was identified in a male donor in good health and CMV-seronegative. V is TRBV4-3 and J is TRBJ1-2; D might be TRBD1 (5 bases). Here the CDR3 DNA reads TGCGCCAGCAGCCAGGCAAACGGACCAGGGGGCTACACCTTC. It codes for CASSQANGPGGYTF.